The sequence of this T cell receptor (beta chain) was determined in a study of blood T cell repertoires in COVID-19. On the study more broadly: Nucleic acid was either cDNA or gDNA, and it came from T cells, B-cell-depleted T cells, or PBMCs.

In the authors' workflow: How many nucleated cells were present was estimated from reference gene primer amplification. Measured with immunoSEQ multiplex PCR; TCRdb has only the in-frame clones, and not every one. V and J calls and clone size follow that table, whereas D and trimming were derived from the DNA. The sample has 100,000 to 120,000 clones, around 89% seen once; the top ten hold approximately 3.5%. The germline V gene has CDR1 LNHDA and CDR2 SQIVND (reference sequence). With V trimmed by 3 bases and J by 0 bases, 6 bases remained unmatched. The CDR3 is 17 residues long. This chain connects TRBV19 to TRBJ1-5, with 9 nucleotides matching TRBD1. Sequencing was carried out using peripheral blood. This TCR came from a woman between 45 and 65 years old with acute or convalescent COVID-19. This CDR3 reads CASSMGTGHYSNQPQHF. CDR3 DNA: TGTGCCAGTAGTATGGGGACAGGGCATTATAGCAATCAGCCCCAGCATTTT.